The subject of this entry is one T cell receptor (beta chain). Antigen unknown. This sample includes further DNA sequences coding for the same CDR3. This sample is part of a study of shared clonotypes between healthy human individuals. Whole-study context: Per-donor plates numbered three CD4 naive, three CD4 memory, two CD8 naive and one CD8 memory. Study results and caveats: The small donor group covered limited genetic and exposure diversity.

Here immunoSEQ multiplex PCR was the method, and the copy in TCRdb shows in-frame clones only, minus some. The table lists roughly 1 million clones, around 76% of them singletons, with about 1.5% in the top ten. The CDR3 has 15 residues. Germline CDR1 is MNHNS and CDR2 is SASEGT. V dropped 6 bases and J dropped 1; count of bases not matched to a gene: 6. This clonotype originated in a man aged 18 to 30 in good health. Sequenced material: memory CD4+ T cells sorted from blood. Subset: CD45RA-negative fraction. J is TRBJ2-3 and V is TRBV6-1, with 8 bases fitting TRBD1. The CDR3 loop reads CASRAGQGRTDTQYF. CDR3 in DNA: TGTGCCAGCAGGGCAGGACAGGGTCGCACAGATACGCAGTATTTT.